Shown below are 5 T cell receptor beta chains from a single sample sequenced in a study of blood T cells in healthy people across ages. Then a second PCR, running roughly 7 to 11 cycles, was carried out with a sample-barcoded 5' primer and a J-beta primer mix. TCRdb analysed the 5' RACE reads with MiXCR anew, one entry per CDR3 protein. The repertoire holds about 1.4 million distinct CDR3 sequences, with around 55% as singletons. Sequencing was done on a sample of blood. These receptors came from a man aged 18-30 years in good health.

This clonotype was counted between two and nine times. The chain combines TRBV12-3 or TRBV12-4 with TRBJ2-7, with D possibly TRBD2 on 6 matching bases. This CDR3 spans 12 amino acids. Trimming took 5 bases from V and 5 from J, leaving 10 bases between them. The CDR3 sequence: CASSPGSNEQYF. The CDR3 DNA reads as TGTGCCAGCAGTCCCGGGAGCAACGAGCAGTACTTC.

The sample holds a few counts of this clonotype. This rearrangement joins TRBV28 to TRBJ1-2; D is uncertain. V was trimmed by 3 bases and J by 6 bases, leaving 11 bases between them. The CDR3 totals 13 residues. Per germline, CDR1 MDHEN and CDR2 SYDVKM. The CDR3 reads CASSFRGHDGYTF. The CDR3 nucleotides are TGTGCCAGCAGTTTTCGGGGTCACGATGGCTACACCTTC.

In nucleotides, the CDR3 is TGCGCCAGCAGCCCCCGGGGGGGGTATGTGACCCAGTACTTC. It specifies CASSPRGGYVTQYF. This chain connects TRBV5-1 to TRBJ2-5; 8 nucleotides agree with TRBD2. V was pared by 4 bases and J by 7 bases, with 9 bases of the junction left unmatched. The CDR3 has 14 amino acids. The germline gives CDR1 SGHRS, CDR2 YFSETQ.

The chain carries TRBV3-1 and TRBJ1-6; D gene uncertain. V lost 2 bases, J lost 3 bases, and 11 bases lay in between. This CDR3 has 16 residues. Per germline, CDR1 LGHDT and CDR2 YNNKEL (reference sequence). The DNA for the CDR3 is TGTGCCAGCAGCCAACAATCTGCCTACTATAATTCACCCCTCCACTTT. Translation gives CASSQQSAYYNSPLHF.

The V call is TRBV7-9, the J call TRBJ1-6; 9 bases agree with TRBD1. From germline, CDR1 is SEHNR and CDR2 FQNEAQ (reference sequence). The CDR3 covers 14 residues. Trimming removed 5 bases from V and 14 bases from J; junction bases left unmatched: 10. The CDR3 bases are TGTGCCAGCAGCAACCGGGACAGGGAACCATCCCTCCACTTT. Translated, it gives CASSNRDREPSLHF.